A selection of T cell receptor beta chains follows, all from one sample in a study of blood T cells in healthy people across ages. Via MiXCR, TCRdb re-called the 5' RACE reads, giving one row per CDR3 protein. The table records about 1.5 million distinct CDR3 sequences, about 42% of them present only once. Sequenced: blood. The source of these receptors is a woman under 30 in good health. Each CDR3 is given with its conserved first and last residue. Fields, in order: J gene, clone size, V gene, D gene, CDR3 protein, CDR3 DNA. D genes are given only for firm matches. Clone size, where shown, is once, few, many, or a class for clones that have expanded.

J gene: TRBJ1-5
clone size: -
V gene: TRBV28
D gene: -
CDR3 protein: CAGQGRGYQPQHF
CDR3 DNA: TGTGCGGGCCAGGGGCGCGGGTATCAGCCCCAGCATTTT

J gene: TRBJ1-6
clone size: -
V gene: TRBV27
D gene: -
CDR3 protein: CATTGLSSYNSPLHF
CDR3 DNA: TGTGCCACCACGGGGCTGAGCTCCTATAATTCACCCCTCCACTTT

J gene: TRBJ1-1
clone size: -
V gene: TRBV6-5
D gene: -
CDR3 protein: CASSYVLRGRRSEAFF
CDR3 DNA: TGTGCCAGCAGTTACGTTCTCCGGGGGCGACGGTCTGAAGCTTTCTTT

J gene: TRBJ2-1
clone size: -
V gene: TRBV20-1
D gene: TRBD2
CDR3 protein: CSARDFGSRGEQFF
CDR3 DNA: TGCAGTGCTAGAGATTTCGGCTCGCGGGGGGAGCAGTTCTTC

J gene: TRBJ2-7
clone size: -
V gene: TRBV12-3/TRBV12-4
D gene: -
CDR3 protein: CATVADRSSYNEQYF
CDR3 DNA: TGTGCCACCGTGGCGGACCGGAGCTCCTACAATGAGCAGTACTTC

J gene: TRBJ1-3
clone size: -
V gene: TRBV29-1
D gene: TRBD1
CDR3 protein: CSVVPGGADTIYF
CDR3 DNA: TGCAGCGTTGTGCCAGGGGGCGCGGACACCATATATTTT

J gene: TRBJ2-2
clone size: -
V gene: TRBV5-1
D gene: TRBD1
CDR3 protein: CASSSGTGSAGELFF
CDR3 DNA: TGCGCCAGCAGCAGCGGGACAGGGTCCGCCGGGGAGCTGTTTTTT

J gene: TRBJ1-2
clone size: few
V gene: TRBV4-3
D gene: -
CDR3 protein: CASSPRRRRVSGYTF
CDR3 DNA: TGCGCCAGCAGCCCACGGAGGCGGCGGGTATCTGGCTACACCTTC

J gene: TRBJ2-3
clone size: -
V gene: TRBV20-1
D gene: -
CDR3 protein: CSGSQPASTDTQYF
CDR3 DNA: TGCAGTGGTTCCCAGCCCGCTAGCACAGATACGCAGTATTTT

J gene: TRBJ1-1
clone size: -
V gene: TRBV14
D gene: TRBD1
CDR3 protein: CASSPLGQGLNTEAFF
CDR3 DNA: TGTGCCAGCAGCCCCCTCGGACAGGGATTGAACACTGAAGCTTTCTTT

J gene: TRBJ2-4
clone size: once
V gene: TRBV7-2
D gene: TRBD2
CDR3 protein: CASSLVPGLASKNIQYF
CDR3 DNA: TGTGCCAGCAGCTTAGTCCCCGGACTAGCTTCCAAAAACATTCAGTACTTC

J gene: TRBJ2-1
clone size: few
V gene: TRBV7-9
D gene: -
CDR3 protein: CASSLAKGTLSSYNEQFF
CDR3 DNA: TGTGCCAGCAGCTTAGCGAAAGGAACTTTGAGCTCCTACAATGAGCAGTTCTTC

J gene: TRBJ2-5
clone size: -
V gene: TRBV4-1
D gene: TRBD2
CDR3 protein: CASSQKGSGGPRVETQYF
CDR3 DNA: TGCGCCAGCAGCCAAAAGGGTAGCGGGGGGCCAAGGGTAGAGACCCAGTACTTC

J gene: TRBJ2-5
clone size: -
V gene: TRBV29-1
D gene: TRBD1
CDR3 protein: CSVGDLDRGVNEQYF
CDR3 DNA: TGCAGCGTTGGGGACCTCGACAGGGGGGTCAATGAGCAGTACTTC

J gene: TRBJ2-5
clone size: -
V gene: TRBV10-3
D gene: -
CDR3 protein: CAISETGSYQETQYF
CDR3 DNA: TGTGCCATCAGTGAAACTGGCAGCTACCAAGAGACCCAGTACTTC

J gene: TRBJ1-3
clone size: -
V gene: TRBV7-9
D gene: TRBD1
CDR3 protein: CASSSPRDRDPSGNTIYF
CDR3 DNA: TGTGCCAGCAGCTCTCCCCGGGACAGGGACCCCTCTGGAAACACCATATATTTT

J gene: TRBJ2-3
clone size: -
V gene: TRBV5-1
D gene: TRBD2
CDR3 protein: CASTSSGTSTDTQYF
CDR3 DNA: TGCGCCAGCACCTCTAGCGGGACGAGCACAGATACGCAGTATTTT

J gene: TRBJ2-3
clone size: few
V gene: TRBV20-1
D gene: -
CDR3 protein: CSATPSTDTQYF
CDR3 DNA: TGCAGTGCTACGCCTAGCACAGATACGCAGTATTTT

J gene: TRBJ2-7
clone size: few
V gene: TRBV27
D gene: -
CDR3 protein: CASSFLGRMYEQYF
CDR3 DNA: TGTGCCAGCAGTTTTTTAGGGCGGATGTACGAGCAGTACTTC

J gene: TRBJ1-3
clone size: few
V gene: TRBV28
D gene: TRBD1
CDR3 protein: CASRNRGGNTIYF
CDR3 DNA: TGTGCCAGCAGAAACAGGGGTGGAAACACCATATATTTT

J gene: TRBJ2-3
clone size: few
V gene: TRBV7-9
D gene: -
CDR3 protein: CASSLPRTGSTDTQYF
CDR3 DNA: TGTGCCAGCAGCTTACCTAGGACGGGTAGCACAGATACGCAGTATTTT

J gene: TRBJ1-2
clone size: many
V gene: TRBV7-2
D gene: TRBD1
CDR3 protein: CASSLVGTANYGYTF
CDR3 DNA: TGTGCCAGCAGCTTAGTGGGGACAGCGAACTATGGCTACACCTTC

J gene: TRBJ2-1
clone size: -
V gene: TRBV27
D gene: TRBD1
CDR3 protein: CASSIRTGGRSYNEQFF
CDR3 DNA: TGTGCCAGCAGTATCAGGACAGGGGGCCGCTCCTACAATGAGCAGTTCTTC

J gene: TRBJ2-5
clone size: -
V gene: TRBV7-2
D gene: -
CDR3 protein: CASRERQVQETQYF
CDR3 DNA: TGTGCCAGCAGAGAGCGACAGGTCCAAGAGACCCAGTACTTC

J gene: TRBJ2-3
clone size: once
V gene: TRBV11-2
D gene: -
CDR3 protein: CASSSGVTDTQYF
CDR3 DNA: TGTGCCAGCAGTTCGGGGGTAACAGATACGCAGTATTTT

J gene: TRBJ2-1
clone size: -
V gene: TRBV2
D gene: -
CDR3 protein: CASHGGGNEQFF
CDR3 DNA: TGTGCCAGCCACGGCGGAGGCAATGAGCAGTTCTTC

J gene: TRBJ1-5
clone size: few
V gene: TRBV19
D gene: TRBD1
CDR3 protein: CASSVSGTGDRQPQHF
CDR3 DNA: TGTGCCAGTAGTGTTTCCGGGACAGGGGATAGACAGCCCCAGCATTTT

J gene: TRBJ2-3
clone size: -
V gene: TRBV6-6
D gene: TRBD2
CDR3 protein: CASSYTGGTDAQYF
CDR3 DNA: TGTGCCAGCAGTTATACGGGAGGGACGGATGCGCAGTATTTT

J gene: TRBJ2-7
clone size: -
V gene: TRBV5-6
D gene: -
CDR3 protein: CASSLAMGFYEQYF
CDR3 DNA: TGTGCCAGCAGCTTGGCTATGGGGTTCTACGAGCAGTACTTC

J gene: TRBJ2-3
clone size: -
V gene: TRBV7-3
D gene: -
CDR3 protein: CASSLFETSSTDTQYF
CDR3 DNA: TGTGCCAGCAGCTTATTTGAGACATCTAGCACAGATACGCAGTATTTT

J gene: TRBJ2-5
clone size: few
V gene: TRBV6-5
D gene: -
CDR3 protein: CASSYSGAHGETQYF
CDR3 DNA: TGTGCCAGCAGTTACTCAGGGGCCCACGGGGAGACCCAGTACTTC

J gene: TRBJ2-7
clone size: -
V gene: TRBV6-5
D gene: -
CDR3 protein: CASSNHFQETRYF
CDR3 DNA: TGTGCCAGCTCAAACCACTTCCAAGAGACCCGGTACTTC

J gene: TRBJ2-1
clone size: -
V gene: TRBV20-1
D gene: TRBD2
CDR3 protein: CSAARTSGRAGDEQFF
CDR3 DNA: TGCAGTGCTGCCCGGACTAGCGGGAGGGCCGGAGATGAGCAGTTCTTC

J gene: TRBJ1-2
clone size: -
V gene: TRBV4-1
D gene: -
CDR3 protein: CASSQDWQAPIYGYTF
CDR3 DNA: TGCGCCAGCAGCCAAGATTGGCAGGCTCCCATCTATGGCTACACCTTC

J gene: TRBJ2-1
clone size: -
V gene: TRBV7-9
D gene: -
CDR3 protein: CASSVGGAAYNEQFF
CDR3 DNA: TGTGCCAGCAGCGTTGGGGGGGCGGCCTACAATGAGCAGTTCTTC

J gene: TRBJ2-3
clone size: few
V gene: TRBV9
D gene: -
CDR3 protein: CASSPRQDTDTQYF
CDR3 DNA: TGTGCCAGCAGCCCCAGGCAGGACACAGATACGCAGTATTTT

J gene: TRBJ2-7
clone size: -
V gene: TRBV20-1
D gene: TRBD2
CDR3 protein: CSAATPLAGIEEQYF
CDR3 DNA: TGCAGTGCCGCAACTCCACTAGCGGGTATAGAGGAGCAGTACTTC

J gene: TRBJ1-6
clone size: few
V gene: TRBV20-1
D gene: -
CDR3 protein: CSARGGIDNSPLHF
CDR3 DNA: TGCAGTGCTAGGGGGGGGATAGATAATTCACCCCTCCACTTT

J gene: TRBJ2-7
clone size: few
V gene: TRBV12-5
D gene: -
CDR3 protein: CASGSVYEQYF
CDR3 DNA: TGTGCTAGTGGTTCCGTCTACGAGCAGTACTTC

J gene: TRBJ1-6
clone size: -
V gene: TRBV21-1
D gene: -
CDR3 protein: CASGPGGQGSQSYNSPLHF
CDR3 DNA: TGTGCCAGCGGCCCTGGGGGGCAGGGATCCCAATCTTATAATTCACCCCTCCACTTT

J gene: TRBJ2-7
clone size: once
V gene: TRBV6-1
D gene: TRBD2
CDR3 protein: CASSLFSPSGSTHEQYF
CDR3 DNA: TGTGCCAGCAGCCTATTCAGCCCCAGCGGGAGTACCCACGAGCAGTACTTC

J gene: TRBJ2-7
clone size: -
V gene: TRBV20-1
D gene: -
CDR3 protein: CSATRDSGTYEQYF
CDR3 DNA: TGCAGTGCTACCCGGGACTCAGGAACCTACGAGCAGTACTTC

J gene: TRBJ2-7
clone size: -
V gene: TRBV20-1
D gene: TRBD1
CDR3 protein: CSAIDRGGYEQYF
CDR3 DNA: TGCAGTGCTATCGACAGGGGTGGCTACGAGCAGTACTTC

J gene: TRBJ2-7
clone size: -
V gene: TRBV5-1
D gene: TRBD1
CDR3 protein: CAGSLGQGAYEQYF
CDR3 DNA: TGCGCCGGCAGCTTGGGACAGGGGGCCTACGAGCAGTACTTC